These 11 T cell receptor beta chains were all obtained from the same sample, sequenced in a study of early T cells in non-severe SARS-CoV-2 infection. Each CDR3 protein gets one entry after TCRdb re-called the 5' RACE reads with MiXCR. The repertoire includes 98,000 or so distinct CDR3 sequences, roughly 11% of them detected once, and approximately 5% sits in the top ten. Specimen: whole blood. Receptor source: an adult who was a healthcare worker with PCR-confirmed SARS-CoV-2 infection or an uninfected control (not recorded which).

This clonotype has at least ten counts. The gene calls are TRBV7-9 and TRBJ2-1; 8 bases are shared with TRBD2. Germline CDR1 SEHNR, CDR2 FQNEAQ (reference sequence). The V and J ends lost 0 bases and 5 bases, in that order; junction bases with no gene match: 6. The length of the CDR3 is 16 residues. CDR3: CASSLASGEQNNEQFF. The CDR3 region has the DNA TGTGCCAGCAGCTTAGCTAGCGGGGAACAGAACAATGAGCAGTTCTTC.

This clonotype has a handful of counts. The J gene is TRBJ2-7, the V gene TRBV6-2 or TRBV6-3; perhaps TRBD1 as D (6 bases). The CDR3 contains 15 residues. Trimming left V 5 bases short and J 7 bases short, with 21 bases between. Germline CDR1 reads MNHEY; CDR2 reads SVGEGT. This CDR3 is CASSDPGHRVGEQYF. The CDR3 DNA is TGTGCCAGCAGTGATCCGGGACATCGGGTAGGGGAGCAGTACTTC.

This clonotype was picked up a small number of times. CDR3 sequence reads: CASSVHTGPNSPLHF. The CDR3 DNA follows: TGTGCCAGCAGTGTGCACACTGGGCCGAATTCACCCCTCCACTTT. The chain combines TRBV2 with TRBJ1-6, with D unclear. V was cut by 4 bases and J by 7 bases, with 14 bases left in between. The CDR3 totals 15 residues. Germline lookup yields CDR1 SNHLY and CDR2 FYNNEI.

This clonotype has ten or more counts. The V gene is TRBV10-1, the J gene TRBJ2-7, with D perhaps TRBD1 or TRBD2 (5 bases each). With 3 bases removed from V and 3 bases from J, the gap between germline ends came to 12 bases. CDR1 is WNHNN, CDR2 SYGVQD, per germline (reference sequence). This CDR3 is 14 amino acids long. Here the CDR3 reads CASSERDRHYEQYF. The CDR3 nucleotides are TGCGCCAGCAGTGAACGGGACCGACACTACGAGCAGTACTTC.

This clonotype turned up a few times. The chain links TRBV28 to TRBJ2-7; perhaps TRBD1 as D (6 bases). Germline CDR1 is MDHEN and CDR2 is SYDVKM. The CDR3 contains 14 residues. Trimming removed 6 bases at V and 3 bases at J, with 15 bases between. The CDR3 nucleotides read TGTGCCAGCAGCTACTCGGGACACAACTACGAGCAGTACTTC. It translates to CASSYSGHNYEQYF.

The chain carries TRBV4-1 and TRBJ2-3; D gene ambiguous. This CDR3 spans 13 amino acids. Germline V gene lookup returns CDR1 MGHRA and CDR2 YSYEKL. Trimming pared 3 bases from V and 6 bases from J, leaving 10 bases between. For the CDR3, the DNA is TGCGCCAGCAGCCACCAACCTTCCGATACGCAGTATTTT. Its translation: CASSHQPSDTQYF.

V is TRBV12-5 and J is TRBJ1-5; 11 bases line up with TRBD1. The junction had 2 bases not matched to a gene; V was cut back by 7 bases and J by 6 bases. Germline V lookup: CDR1 LGHNT, CDR2 FRNRAP. The CDR3 length is 13 residues. CDR3 protein: CASAGTGGQPQHF. For the CDR3, the DNA is TGTGCTAGTGCCGGGACAGGGGGTCAGCCCCAGCATTTT.

In its sample, this clonotype was seen a few times. The chain joins TRBV20-1 to TRBJ1-3, with D possibly matching TRBD1 (6 bases). Germline lookup yields CDR1 DFQATT and CDR2 SNEGSKA (reference sequence). This CDR3 contains 13 residues. The ends were cut back, 3 bases at V and 6 bases at J, with 12 bases in the middle. The CDR3 protein is CSARGTIENTIYF. CDR3 DNA: TGCAGTGCTAGGGGGACAATTGAAAACACCATATATTTT.

J is TRBJ2-2 and V is TRBV9; D ambiguous. The V gene lost 3 bases and the J gene lost 4 bases, with 13 bases spanning the gap. Germline V gene lookup returns CDR1 SGDLS and CDR2 YYNGEE. CDR3 length: 15 residues. DNA of the CDR3: TGTGCCAGCAGCGGCCAGGTAGTGGGCACCGGGGAGCTGTTTTTT. This encodes CASSGQVVGTGELFF.

Only a few counts were recorded for this clonotype. This sequence joins TRBV12-3 or TRBV12-4 and TRBJ2-1; 9 bases line up with TRBD2. J gave up 3 bases and V 5 bases, and 2 bases lay outside the gene matches. This CDR3 comprises 14 residues. The CDR3 spells CASSGLAYYNEQFF. The CDR3, as DNA: TGTGCCAGCAGTGGACTAGCGTACTACAATGAGCAGTTCTTC.

This clonotype has ten or more counts. This chain connects TRBV14 to TRBJ1-1, with D tentatively TRBD1 (5 bases). CDR3 size: 16 residues. V lost 0 bases to trimming and J lost 4 bases, with 15 bases between them. CDR1 SGHDN and CDR2 FVKESK come from the germline V gene. CDR3 residues: CASSQDRGAWGTEAFF. The CDR3 region has the DNA TGTGCCAGCAGCCAAGACCGGGGCGCTTGGGGCACTGAAGCTTTCTTT.